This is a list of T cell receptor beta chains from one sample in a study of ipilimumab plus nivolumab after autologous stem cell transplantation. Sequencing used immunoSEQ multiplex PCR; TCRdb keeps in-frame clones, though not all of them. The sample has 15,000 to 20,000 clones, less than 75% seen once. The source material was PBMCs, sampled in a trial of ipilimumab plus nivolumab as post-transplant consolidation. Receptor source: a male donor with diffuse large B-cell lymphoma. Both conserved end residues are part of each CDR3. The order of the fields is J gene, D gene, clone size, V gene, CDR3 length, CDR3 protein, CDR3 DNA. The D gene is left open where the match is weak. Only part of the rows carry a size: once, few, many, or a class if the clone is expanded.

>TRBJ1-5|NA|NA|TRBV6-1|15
CASSEGFRFNQPQHF
TGTGCCAGCAGTGAGGGGTTTAGGTTCAATCAGCCCCAGCATTTT
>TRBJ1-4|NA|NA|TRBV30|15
CACNEPGHDGEKLFF
TGTGCCTGTAACGAGCCGGGACACGACGGTGAAAAACTGTTTTTT
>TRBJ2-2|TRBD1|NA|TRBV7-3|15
CASSPTGGAPGELFF
TGTGCCAGCAGTCCGACAGGGGGGGCACCCGGGGAGCTGTTTTTT
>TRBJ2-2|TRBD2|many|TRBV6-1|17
CASSEALAGGHTWELFF
TGTGCCAGCAGTGAAGCGCTGGCGGGAGGGCACACCTGGGAGCTGTTTTTT
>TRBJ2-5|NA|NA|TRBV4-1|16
CASSQENRGSGETQYF
TGCGCCAGCAGCCAAGAAAATCGAGGGTCGGGAGAGACCCAGTACTTC
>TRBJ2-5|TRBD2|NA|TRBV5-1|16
CASSLASSGRQETQYF
TGCGCCAGCAGCTTGGCGTCTAGCGGGAGACAAGAGACCCAGTACTTC
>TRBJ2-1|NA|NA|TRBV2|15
CASTSRRGSYNEQFF
TGTGCCAGCACCTCAAGGAGGGGTTCCTACAATGAGCAGTTCTTC
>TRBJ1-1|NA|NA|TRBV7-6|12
CASSRGNTEAFF
TGTGCCAGCAGCCGGGGGAACACTGAAGCTTTCTTT
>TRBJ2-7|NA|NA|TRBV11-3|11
CASSPGTEQYF
TGTGCCAGCAGCCCCGGGACGGAGCAGTACTTC
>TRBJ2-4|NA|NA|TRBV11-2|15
CASSLGSFSKNIQYF
TGTGCCAGCAGCTTGGGCAGCTTCTCCAAAAACATTCAGTACTTC
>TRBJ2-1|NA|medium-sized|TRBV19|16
CASSEASGRSYNEQFF
TGTGCCAGTAGTGAAGCCTCGGGACGGTCATACAATGAGCAGTTCTTC
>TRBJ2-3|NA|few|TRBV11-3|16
CASSPEVFPSTDTQYF
TGTGCCAGCAGCCCCGAGGTATTTCCTAGCACAGATACGCAGTATTTT
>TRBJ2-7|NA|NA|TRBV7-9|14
CASSPGGSALEQYF
TGTGCCAGCAGCCCTGGGGGCTCAGCTCTGGAGCAGTACTTC
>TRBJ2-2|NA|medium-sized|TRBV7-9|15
CASSSGGSESGELFF
TGTGCCAGCAGCTCGGGGGGCTCAGAGTCCGGGGAGCTGTTTTTT
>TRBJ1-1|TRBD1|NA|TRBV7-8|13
CASSPGQSLGAFF
TGTGCCAGCAGCCCGGGACAGAGCCTGGGGGCTTTCTTT
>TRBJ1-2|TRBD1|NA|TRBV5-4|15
CASSPFAGQAYGYTF
TGTGCCAGCAGCCCCTTTGCGGGACAGGCGTATGGCTACACCTTC
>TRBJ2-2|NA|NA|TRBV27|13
CASSPRGGGELFF
TGTGCCAGCAGCCCCCGAGGAGGCGGGGAGCTGTTTTTT
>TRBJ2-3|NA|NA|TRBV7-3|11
CASSYRDTQYF
TGTGCCAGCAGTTACAGGGATACGCAGTATTTT
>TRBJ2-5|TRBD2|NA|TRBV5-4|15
CASSLDTGRSETQYF
TGTGCCAGCAGCTTGGACACCGGGAGGTCAGAGACCCAGTACTTC
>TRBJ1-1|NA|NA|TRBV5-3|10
CASSATEAFF
TGTGCCAGCTCCGCCACTGAAGCTTTCTTT
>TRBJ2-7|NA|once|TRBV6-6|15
CASSYLLTGSYEQYF
TGTGCCAGCAGTTACCTTCTGACAGGTTCCTACGAGCAGTACTTC
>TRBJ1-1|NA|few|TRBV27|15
CASSLLGGGFTEAFF
TGTGCCAGCAGTTTACTCGGGGGCGGTTTTACTGAAGCTTTCTTT
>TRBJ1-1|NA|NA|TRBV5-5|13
CASSLLPTTEAFF
TGTGCCAGCAGCTTGTTACCGACTACTGAAGCTTTCTTT
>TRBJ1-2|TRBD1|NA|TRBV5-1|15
CASSPGQGIHYGYTF
TGCGCCAGCAGCCCCGGACAGGGGATACATTATGGCTACACCTTC
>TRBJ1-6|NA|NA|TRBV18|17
CASSPQQVSSLISPLHF
TGTGCCAGCTCACCACAGCAGGTCTCATCACTCATTTCACCCCTCCACTTT